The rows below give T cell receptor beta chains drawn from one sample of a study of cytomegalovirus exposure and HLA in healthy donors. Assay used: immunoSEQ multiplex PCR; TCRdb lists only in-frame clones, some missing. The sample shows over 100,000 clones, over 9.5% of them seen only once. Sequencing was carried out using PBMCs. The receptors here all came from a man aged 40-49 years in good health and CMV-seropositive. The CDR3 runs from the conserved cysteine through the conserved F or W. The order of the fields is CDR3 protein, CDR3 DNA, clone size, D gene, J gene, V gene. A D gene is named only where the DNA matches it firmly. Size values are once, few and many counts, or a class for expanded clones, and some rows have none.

CASSQDAGLAKNIQYF | TGTGCCAGCAGCCAAGATGCGGGCCTAGCCAAAAACATTCAGTACTTC | . | . | TRBJ2-4 | TRBV4-2
CASSLGRVSYEQYF | TGTGCCAGCAGTTTGGGCAGGGTCTCCTACGAGCAGTACTTC | . | . | TRBJ2-7 | TRBV27
CSVGTGNSYNEQFF | TGCAGCGTTGGAACAGGGAACTCCTACAATGAGCAGTTCTTC | few | . | TRBJ2-1 | TRBV29-1
CSGRGSGSYEQYF | TGCAGCGGCCGGGGGTCAGGAAGTTACGAGCAGTACTTC | . | . | TRBJ2-7 | TRBV29-1
CASSSDRGQPQHF | TGTGCCAGCAGCTCCGACAGGGGTCAGCCCCAGCATTTT | few | TRBD1 | TRBJ1-5 | TRBV7-3
CASRSGGSVKTQYF | TGTGCCAGCAGGTCCGGTGGGAGCGTTAAGACCCAGTACTTC | . | . | TRBJ2-5 | TRBV7-2
CASSLESSGKEFF | TGTGCCAGCAGCTTAGAGTCTAGCGGGAAAGAGTTCTTC | . | TRBD2 | TRBJ2-1 | TRBV11-2
CASTWTDNSPLHF | TGTGCCAGTACCTGGACAGATAATTCACCCCTCCACTTT | . | . | TRBJ1-6 | TRBV19
CASSVFETEAETQYF | TGTGCCAGCAGCGTATTCGAGACGGAGGCAGAGACCCAGTACTTC | few | . | TRBJ2-5 | TRBV9
CASSPLSSYNEQFF | TGCGCCAGCAGCCCCCTCAGCTCCTACAATGAGCAGTTCTTC | . | . | TRBJ2-1 | TRBV4-1
CASSHRGRVRGETQYF | TGCGCCAGCAGCCACCGTGGCCGGGTCCGTGGGGAGACCCAGTACTTC | few | . | TRBJ2-5 | TRBV4-1
CASSYASGQDGYTF | TGTGCCAGCAGTTACGCTTCGGGACAGGATGGCTACACCTTC | few | TRBD1 | TRBJ1-2 | TRBV6-5
CASSDSDTGARGNIQYF | TGTGCCAGCAGCGACTCGGATACAGGGGCGAGGGGAAACATTCAGTACTTC | few | TRBD1 | TRBJ2-4 | TRBV5-6
CASSLDRGADTQYF | TGTGCCAGCAGCTTGGACAGGGGGGCAGATACGCAGTATTTT | few | TRBD1 | TRBJ2-3 | TRBV5-6
CASSLSGTRYGYTF | TGTGCCAGCAGTTTATCCGGGACACGGTATGGCTACACCTTC | . | . | TRBJ1-2 | TRBV27
CSGGDRTQYF | TGCAGCGGGGGGGATCGTACGCAGTATTTT | . | . | TRBJ2-3 | TRBV29-1
CVSSALAGEYYEQYF | TGTGTCAGCAGTGCCCTAGCGGGAGAGTACTACGAGCAGTACTTC | . | TRBD2 | TRBJ2-7 | TRBV6-1
CASSSQGAEAPSTDTQYF | TGTGCCAGCAGTTCGCAGGGGGCCGAAGCCCCTAGCACAGATACGCAGTATTTT | few | TRBD1 | TRBJ2-3 | TRBV13
CASSRQRQAEKNIQYF | TGTGCCAGCAGCCGACAGAGACAGGCAGAGAAAAACATTCAGTACTTC | . | . | TRBJ2-4 | TRBV4-2
CASSLRQGDGYTF | TGTGCCAGCAGCTTGCGACAGGGAGATGGCTACACCTTC | . | TRBD1 | TRBJ1-2 | TRBV5-6
CASSLTGTHSPLHF | TGTGCCAGCAGCCTGACAGGGACGCATTCACCCCTCCACTTT | . | TRBD1 | TRBJ1-6 | TRBV5-8
CASSLDISSTDTQYF | TGTGCCAGCAGCTTGGACATATCTAGCACAGATACGCAGTATTTT | few | . | TRBJ2-3 | TRBV5-6
CASSPNTGELFF | TGTGCCAGCAGCCCTAACACCGGGGAGCTGTTTTTT | few | . | TRBJ2-2 | TRBV9
CASTQLASEETQYF | TGTGCCAGCACTCAACTAGCAAGTGAAGAGACCCAGTACTTC | few | . | TRBJ2-5 | TRBV5-8
CASSSPGLARYEQYF | TGTGCCAGCAGTTCTCCGGGACTAGCGAGATACGAGCAGTACTTC | . | TRBD2 | TRBJ2-7 | TRBV28
CASSLGGPTVGDTQYF | TGTGCTAGCAGCTTGGGGGGACCGACAGTTGGGGATACGCAGTATTTT | . | . | TRBJ2-3 | TRBV7-7
CASSESNTEAFF | TGTGCCAGCAGTGAAAGCAACACTGAAGCTTTCTTT | . | . | TRBJ1-1 | TRBV6-1
CASSMGTSGANVLTF | TGTGCCAGCAGTATGGGGACTTCTGGGGCCAACGTCCTGACTTTC | . | . | TRBJ2-6 | TRBV6-5
CASSEGLAVDTQYF | TGTGCCAGCAGTGAAGGGCTAGCTGTAGATACGCAGTATTTT | . | . | TRBJ2-3 | TRBV6-1
CASSQTAGTGINYEQYF | TGTGCCAGCAGCCAGACCGCCGGGACAGGGATAAACTACGAGCAGTACTTC | few | TRBD1 | TRBJ2-7 | TRBV4-2
CASSRDREIVEQYF | TGTGCCAGCAGCAGGGACAGGGAAATAGTCGAGCAGTACTTC | few | TRBD1 | TRBJ2-7 | TRBV7-2
CASSLSRARKETQYF | TGTGCCAGCAGCTTAAGCAGGGCCAGAAAAGAGACCCAGTACTTC | many | . | TRBJ2-5 | TRBV7-6
CASKTEYEQYF | TGTGCCAGCAAGACTGAGTACGAGCAGTACTTC | . | . | TRBJ2-7 | TRBV2
CASSSLADQFF | TGTGCCAGCAGTTCACTAGCGGATCAGTTCTTC | few | TRBD2 | TRBJ2-1 | TRBV27
CASSQWDSSYEQYF | TGTGCCAGCAGCCAATGGGACAGCTCCTACGAGCAGTACTTC | few | TRBD1 | TRBJ2-7 | TRBV16
CASSPRGVDTEAFF | TGTGCCAGCTCACCCAGGGGGGTGGACACTGAAGCTTTCTTT | . | TRBD1 | TRBJ1-1 | TRBV18
CATSSGPNTGELFF | TGTGCCACCTCTAGCGGCCCAAACACCGGGGAGCTGTTTTTT | . | TRBD2 | TRBJ2-2 | TRBV6-1